These T cell receptor beta chains were read from a single sample in a study of cytomegalovirus exposure and HLA in healthy donors. Repertoires were generated with immunoSEQ multiplex PCR, while TCRdb's copy carries only in-frame clones and drops some. The sample has 95,000 or so clones; approximately 81% are singletons. The sequencing sample was made of PBMCs. The receptors shown here come from a woman between 65 and 79 years old in good health and CMV-seropositive. CDR3s include the opening cysteine and the closing phenylalanine or tryptophan. D genes are given only for firm matches. The listing skips clone size in some rows; elsewhere it reads once, few, many or a size class.

clone size,V gene,D gene,J gene,CDR3 DNA,CDR3 protein
-,TRBV5-1,TRBD2,TRBJ2-2,TGCGCCAGCAGCTTAAGAGCGGGGGGGGAGACCGGGGAGCTGTTTTTT,CASSLRAGGETGELFF
few,TRBV6-5,TRBD1,TRBJ1-2,TGTGCCAGCAGCCCAGACAGGGGTAACTATGGCTACACCTTC,CASSPDRGNYGYTF
-,TRBV6-5,TRBD1,TRBJ2-3,TGTGCCAGCAGGGCGAAGGGGGCATACCCAGATACGCAGTATTTT,CASRAKGAYPDTQYF
-,TRBV5-1,TRBD1,TRBJ2-4,TGCGCCAGCAGCTTCCTGACAGGGGCCAAAAACATTCAGTACTTC,CASSFLTGAKNIQYF
-,TRBV5-1,TRBD2,TRBJ2-7,TGCGCCAGCAGCTCGGGGGGTTTCTGGGCTAGCGGGATAGGGACCTACGAGCAGTACTTC,CASSSGGFWASGIGTYEQYF
-,TRBV5-4,TRBD1,TRBJ1-1,TGTGCCAGCAGCTTGATTCAGGGGACAGGGTTGAACACTGAAGCTTTCTTT,CASSLIQGTGLNTEAFF
-,TRBV7-3,TRBD1,TRBJ1-1,TGTGCCAGCAGCTTTACGAGACAGGGGTGGACTGAAGCTTTCTTT,CASSFTRQGWTEAFF
-,TRBV6-6,TRBD2,TRBJ2-3,TGTGCCAGCGGTTCGACTAGCGGGTTTGTAGATACGCAGTATTTT,CASGSTSGFVDTQYF
few,TRBV5-8,-,TRBJ1-5,TGTGCCAGCAGCTTGGCTGTCACAGGGTTGAATCAGCCCCAGCATTTT,CASSLAVTGLNQPQHF
-,TRBV19,-,TRBJ2-1,TGTGCCAGTATTCCAAGGACTGGAGAGCAGTTCTTC,CASIPRTGEQFF
-,TRBV19,-,TRBJ2-1,TGTGCCAGTAGTATACAGGTACACTCCTACAATGAGCAGTTCTTC,CASSIQVHSYNEQFF
-,TRBV28,-,TRBJ2-7,TGTGCCAGCAGCCCTGCTTCACCAAGCGACGAGCAGTACTTC,CASSPASPSDEQYF
few,TRBV25-1,TRBD1,TRBJ1-3,TGTGCCAGCAGTGGCCGGGACAGGGCTGGAAACACCATATATTTT,CASSGRDRAGNTIYF
-,TRBV7-2,-,TRBJ1-2,TGTGCCAGCACCATGGGGACTAGGCTGTATGGCTACACCTTC,CASTMGTRLYGYTF
-,TRBV6-5,TRBD2,TRBJ2-7,TGTGCCAGCAGTTACGCTAGCGGGAGTTTGGGCGAGCAGTACTTC,CASSYASGSLGEQYF
-,TRBV5-4,TRBD1,TRBJ2-7,TGTGCCAGCAGCCAAAACAGGGGCTCCTACGAGCAGTACTTC,CASSQNRGSYEQYF
-,TRBV5-1,-,TRBJ2-2,TGCGCCAGCCTTCAGGGTGGAGACACCGGGGAGCTGTTTTTT,CASLQGGDTGELFF
once,TRBV9,-,TRBJ2-7,TGTGCCAGCAGCCCTAGTTCGACTGGGTTCAGCGAGCAGTACTTC,CASSPSSTGFSEQYF
-,TRBV7-2,-,TRBJ1-1,TGTGCCAGCAGCTCGACAGACACGAACACTGAAGCTTTCTTT,CASSSTDTNTEAFF
-,TRBV11-3,-,TRBJ2-3,TGTGCCAGCAGCTTTGCGGGGCTAACAGATACGCAGTATTTT,CASSFAGLTDTQYF
-,TRBV4-2,TRBD1,TRBJ1-1,TGTGCCAGCAGCCAACCGGACAGGGACACTGAAGCTTTCTTT,CASSQPDRDTEAFF
-,TRBV11-2,-,TRBJ2-1,TGTGCCAGCAGCCCCCGTCTTGATAGCGGCTACAATGAGCAGTTCTTC,CASSPRLDSGYNEQFF
-,TRBV7-9,-,TRBJ1-1,TGTTCCAGCAGCCCACAGGACAGAGCGGCTTTCTTT,CSSSPQDRAAFF
-,TRBV5-1,-,TRBJ2-1,TGCGCCAGCAGCTCTGGCGGGAACCACAATGAGCAGTTCTTC,CASSSGGNHNEQFF
-,TRBV19,TRBD2,TRBJ2-2,TGTGCCAGTAGTCCGGGACTAGCGGGATCCGGGGAGCTGTTTTTT,CASSPGLAGSGELFF
-,TRBV2,-,TRBJ2-1,TGTGCCAGCAGTCCATACTGGACAGCCTACTCCTACAATGAGCAGTTCTTC,CASSPYWTAYSYNEQFF
-,TRBV30,TRBD1,TRBJ1-2,TGTGCCTGGAAGGACAGGGAGTGGGATGGCTACACCTTC,CAWKDREWDGYTF
-,TRBV13,-,TRBJ2-7,TGTGCCAGCAGCCTGCAGGTCCCAAGCTACGAGCAGTACTTC,CASSLQVPSYEQYF
-,TRBV28,TRBD2,TRBJ2-5,TGTGCCAGCAGGGGGCGGGGGGTTTGGGAGACCCAGTACTTC,CASRGRGVWETQYF
-,TRBV27,-,TRBJ1-2,TGTGCCAGCAGCTCCGACCCAAGCGGGGGCTACACCTTC,CASSSDPSGGYTF
-,TRBV9,-,TRBJ2-2,TGTGCCAGCACCCCTCGGTTGGGCGTAAACACCGGGGAGCTGTTTTTT,CASTPRLGVNTGELFF
-,TRBV9,-,TRBJ2-7,TGTGCCAGCAGCGTACGGGACTCTCCCTACGAGCAGTACTTC,CASSVRDSPYEQYF
-,TRBV2,-,TRBJ2-5,TGTGCCAGCACTCTGTTAGTTCCACAAGAGACCCAGTACTTC,CASTLLVPQETQYF
-,TRBV2,-,TRBJ1-3,TGTGCCAGCAGTGGAGAACCCTCGCCGGGAAACACCATATATTTT,CASSGEPSPGNTIYF
-,TRBV6-5,-,TRBJ1-1,TGTGCCAGCAGACAACGACGGGGTAACACTGAAGCTTTCTTT,CASRQRRGNTEAFF
-,TRBV29-1,TRBD2,TRBJ2-7,TGCAGCGTTGTTAGCGGGTACGAGCAGTACTTC,CSVVSGYEQYF
-,TRBV5-5,-,TRBJ1-1,TGTGCCAGCAGCTTACGAGGAAACACTGAAGCTTTCTTT,CASSLRGNTEAFF
-,TRBV2,-,TRBJ2-3,TGTGCCAGTACAGGGTCCACAGATACGCAGTATTTT,CASTGSTDTQYF
-,TRBV27,-,TRBJ1-1,TGTGCCAGCAGTTTTGGGGGGAGGACTGAAGCTTTCTTT,CASSFGGRTEAFF
-,TRBV7-2,TRBD2,TRBJ2-1,TGTGCCAGCAGCCCCGCCGGGACTAGCTACAATGAGCAGTTCTTC,CASSPAGTSYNEQFF
-,TRBV18,-,TRBJ2-1,TGTGCCAGCTCACCGGTAGACTACAATGAGCAGTTCTTC,CASSPVDYNEQFF
-,TRBV7-9,TRBD2,TRBJ2-3,TGTGCCAGCAGCTTACCCCTAGGACTAGCGGGAGGGAGAGCGACGCAGTATTTT,CASSLPLGLAGGRATQYF
few,TRBV5-8,-,TRBJ1-5,TGTGCCAGCAGCAAAGACAGGTTTAGCAATCAGCCCCAGCATTTT,CASSKDRFSNQPQHF
-,TRBV5-1,TRBD1,TRBJ2-1,TGCGCCAGCAGCTTGGATACAGGGGGATCTAACAATGAGCAGTTCTTC,CASSLDTGGSNNEQFF
-,TRBV9,TRBD1,TRBJ1-1,TGTGCCAGCAGCGGATTGACAGGGACTGAAGCTTTCTTT,CASSGLTGTEAFF
-,TRBV7-6,-,TRBJ2-1,TGTGCCAGCAGCTTAGGTCGGGCGACCTCTAGCGTTAATGAGCAGTTCTTC,CASSLGRATSSVNEQFF
-,TRBV27,TRBD2,TRBJ2-3,TGTGCCAGCAGTCTGGGACTAGCGAGCACAGATACGCAGTATTTT,CASSLGLASTDTQYF
few,TRBV6-1,-,TRBJ2-7,TGTGCCAGCACTCCTAACCATGACGAGCAGTACTTC,CASTPNHDEQYF
-,TRBV7-6,-,TRBJ2-1,TGTGCCAGCAGCTTAGTTCAGGCGGACGGGGGTGAGCAGTTCTTC,CASSLVQADGGEQFF
-,TRBV2,TRBD1,TRBJ2-1,TGTGCCAGCAGTGGGACAGGGCGTGGGGATGAGCAGTTCTTC,CASSGTGRGDEQFF
once,TRBV13,TRBD2,TRBJ2-4,TGTGCCAGCAGCTTAACGCCTAGCGGGTCACTAGCCAAAAACATTCAGTACTTC,CASSLTPSGSLAKNIQYF
-,TRBV7-9,TRBD2,TRBJ2-7,TGTGCCAGCAGCCCTAGCGGGGCCAATCTTTACGAGCAGTACTTC,CASSPSGANLYEQYF
-,TRBV28,TRBD2,TRBJ2-1,TGTGCCAGCAGTATGGGACTAGCGGGAGGCCTCTCCTACAATGAGCAGTTCTTC,CASSMGLAGGLSYNEQFF
once,TRBV28,TRBD1,TRBJ1-3,TGTGCCAGCAGTTTAGGGGGAATGATGGGCAGGGGGCTAACAGGAAACACCATATATTTT,CASSLGGMMGRGLTGNTIYF
-,TRBV5-1,TRBD2,TRBJ2-1,TGCGCCAGCAGCTTGGCCAGAAGTAGCGGGGGGTACAATGAGCAGTTCTTC,CASSLARSSGGYNEQFF
few,TRBV18,-,TRBJ2-5,TGTGCCAGCTCGCCAAAAGAGGGCCTGAGAGAGACCCAGTACTTC,CASSPKEGLRETQYF
once,TRBV5-6,-,TRBJ2-5,TGTGCCAGCAGCTTGGGCGGGAAGAAAGAGACCCAGTACTTC,CASSLGGKKETQYF
-,TRBV29-1,-,TRBJ1-5,TGCAGCGTTGTATGGGGGGGTTCGGGCAATCAGCCCCAGCATTTT,CSVVWGGSGNQPQHF
-,TRBV2,TRBD2,TRBJ2-5,TGTGCCAGCAGTGAACTAGCGGGGACGATAGGGACCCAGTACTTC,CASSELAGTIGTQYF
-,TRBV27,-,TRBJ2-7,TGTGCCAGCAGTTTATCCGCAGGGCCGTCCTACGAGCAGTACTTC,CASSLSAGPSYEQYF